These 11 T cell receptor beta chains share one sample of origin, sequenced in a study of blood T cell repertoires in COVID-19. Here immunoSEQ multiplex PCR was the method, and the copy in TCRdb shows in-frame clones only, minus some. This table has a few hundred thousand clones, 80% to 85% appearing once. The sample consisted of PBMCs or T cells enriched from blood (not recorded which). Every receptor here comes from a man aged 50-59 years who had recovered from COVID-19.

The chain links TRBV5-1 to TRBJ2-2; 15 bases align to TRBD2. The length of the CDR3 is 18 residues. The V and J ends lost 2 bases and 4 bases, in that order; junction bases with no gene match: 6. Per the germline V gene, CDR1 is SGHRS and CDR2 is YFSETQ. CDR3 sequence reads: CASSFGTSGGSGTGELFF. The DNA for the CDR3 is TGCGCCAGCAGCTTCGGGACTAGCGGGGGGTCGGGCACCGGGGAGCTGTTTTTT.

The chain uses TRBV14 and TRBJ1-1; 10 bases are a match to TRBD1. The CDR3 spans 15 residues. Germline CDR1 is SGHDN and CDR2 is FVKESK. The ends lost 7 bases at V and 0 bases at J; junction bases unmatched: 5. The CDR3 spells CASTFDRGLNTEAFF. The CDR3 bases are TGTGCCAGCACCTTCGACAGGGGGCTGAACACTGAAGCTTTCTTT.

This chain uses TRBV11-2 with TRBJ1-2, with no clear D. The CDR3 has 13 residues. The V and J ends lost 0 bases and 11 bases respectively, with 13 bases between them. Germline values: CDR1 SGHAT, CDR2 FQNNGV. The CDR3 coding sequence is TGTGCCAGCAGCTTAGATCCGGGGTTCCCATACACCTTC. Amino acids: CASSLDPGFPYTF.

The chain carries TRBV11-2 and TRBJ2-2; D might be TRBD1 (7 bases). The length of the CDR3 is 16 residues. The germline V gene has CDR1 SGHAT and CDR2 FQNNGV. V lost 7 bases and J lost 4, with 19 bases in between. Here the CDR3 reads CASTVRGDMATGELFF. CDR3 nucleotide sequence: TGTGCCAGCACCGTCAGGGGGGATATGGCCACCGGGGAGCTGTTTTTT.

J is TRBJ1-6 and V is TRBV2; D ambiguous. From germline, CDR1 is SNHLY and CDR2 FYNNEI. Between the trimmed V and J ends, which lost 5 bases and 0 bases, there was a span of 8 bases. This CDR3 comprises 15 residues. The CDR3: CASSRGSSYNSPLHF. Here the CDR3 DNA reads TGTGCCAGCAGTAGAGGGAGCTCCTATAATTCACCCCTCCACTTT.

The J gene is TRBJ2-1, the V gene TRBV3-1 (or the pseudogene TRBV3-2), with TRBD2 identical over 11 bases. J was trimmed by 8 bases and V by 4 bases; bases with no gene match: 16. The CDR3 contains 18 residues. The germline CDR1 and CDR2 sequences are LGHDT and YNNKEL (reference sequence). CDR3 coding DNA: TGTGCCAGCAGCCTCAGACCGCCACTAGCGGGAGTACGGTATGAGCAGTTCTTC. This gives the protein CASSLRPPLAGVRYEQFF.

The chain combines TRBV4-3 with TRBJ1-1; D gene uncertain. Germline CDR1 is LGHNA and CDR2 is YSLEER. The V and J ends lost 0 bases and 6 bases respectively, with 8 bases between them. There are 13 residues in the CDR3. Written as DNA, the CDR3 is TGCGCCAGCAGCCAAGATTGGGCAGCTGAAGCTTTCTTT. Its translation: CASSQDWAAEAFF.

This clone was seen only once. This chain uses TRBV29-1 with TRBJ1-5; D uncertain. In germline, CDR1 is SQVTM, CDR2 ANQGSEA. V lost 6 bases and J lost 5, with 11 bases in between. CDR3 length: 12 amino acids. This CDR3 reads CSVSTSDQPQHF. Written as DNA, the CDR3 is TGCAGCGTCTCGACATCCGATCAGCCCCAGCATTTT.

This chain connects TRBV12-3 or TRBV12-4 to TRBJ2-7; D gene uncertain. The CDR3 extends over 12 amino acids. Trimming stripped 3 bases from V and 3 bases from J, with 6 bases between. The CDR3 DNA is TGTGCCAGCAGTTTGGCCGACTACGAGCAGTACTTC. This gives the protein CASSLADYEQYF.

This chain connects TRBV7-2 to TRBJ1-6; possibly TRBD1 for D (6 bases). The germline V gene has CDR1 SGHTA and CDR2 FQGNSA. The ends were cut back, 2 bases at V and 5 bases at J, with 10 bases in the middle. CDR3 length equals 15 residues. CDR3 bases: TGTGCCAGCAGCTTATGGACAGATAATAATTCACCCCTCCACTTT. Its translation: CASSLWTDNNSPLHF.

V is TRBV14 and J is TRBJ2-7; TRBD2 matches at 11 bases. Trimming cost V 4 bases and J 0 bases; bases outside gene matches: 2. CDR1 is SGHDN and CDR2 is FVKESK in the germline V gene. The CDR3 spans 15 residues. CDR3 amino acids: CASSLTSGDSYEQYF. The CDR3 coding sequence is TGTGCCAGCAGCCTGACTAGCGGGGACTCCTACGAGCAGTACTTC.